This entry is about one T cell receptor beta chain. The data were obtained in a study of blood T cell repertoires in COVID-19. Overall study: T cells, B-cell-depleted T cells, or PBMCs provided the cDNA or gDNA that served as material.

Profiling relied on immunoSEQ multiplex PCR, and the TCRdb table lists in-frame clones only, not all of them. This table holds roughly 230,000 clones, approximately 80% found once. The material sequenced was peripheral blood. The sequence was collected from a woman aged 45-65 years with acute or convalescent COVID-19.

The CDR3 DNA reads as TGTGCCAGCAGCCGCCGGGGCGGGGGGGTGGAGAATGAGCAGTTCTTC. This sequence encodes CASSRRGGGVENEQFF. The chain employs TRBV11-2 and TRBJ2-1; TRBD2 matches 9 bases. V was pared by 5 bases and J by 7 bases, with 12 bases of the junction left unmatched. The CDR3 runs to 16 residues. Germline V lookup: CDR1 SGHAT, CDR2 FQNNGV.